The clone carrying this TCR beta chain was detected many times. Its antigen is undetermined. The entry originates in a study of CD8+CD57+ T cells in acquired aplastic anemia. Broader study findings: Around 29 CD8+ CDR3 sequences were shared between patients and controls.

Patients picked for sequencing had shown CD8+CD57+ cell expansion detected by flow cytometry. A severe acquired aplastic anemia diagnosis applied to all patients. This CDR3 is 18 amino acids long. V trimming: 4 bases; J trimming: 1 base; junction bases outside the gene matches: 14. In germline, CDR1 is DFQATT, CDR2 SNEGSKA (reference sequence). Genomic DNA templated the TCR beta VDJ and CDR3 profiling. TCRdb processed the reads anew with MiXCR; each CDR3 protein has one entry. The repertoire consists of 150,000 to 160,000 distinct CDR3 sequences, with around half occurring once and the leading ten covering over 9.5%.

The TCR originated in a human donor with aplastic anemia. The material sequenced was sorted CD4+, CD8+, or CD8+CD57+ T cells (not recorded which) from PBMCs. The rearrangement joins TRBV20-1 to TRBJ2-5; 11 nucleotides align to TRBD2. The CDR3 here is CSAKATTLLAGGQETQYF. CDR3 DNA: TGCAGTGCTAAAGCGACAACTCTTCTAGCGGGGGGCCAAGAGACCCAGTACTTC.